This TCR beta chain was profiled in a study of blood T cells in healthy people across ages. As to this clonotype: Its antigen remains unknown.

Germline V gene sequence: CDR1 MNHEY, CDR2 SVGAGI. The CDR3 runs to 13 residues. The V end lost 2 bases, the J end lost 8 bases, and 12 bases lay between the germline ends. Then a second PCR, running roughly 7 to 12 cycles, was carried out with a sample-barcoded 5' primer and a J-beta primer mix. MiXCR was run by TCRdb on the 5' RACE reads, yielding one entry per CDR3 protein. There are 1.2 million to 1.5 million distinct CDR3 sequences in the sample; around 59% occur only once, and roughly 7% lies in the top ten. The donors, aged roughly 6 to 95, were healthy Caucasians from Russia. RNA extraction gave at least 5.5 micrograms of total RNA per sample. The study, taken as a whole, reports: Roughly linear declines in TCR beta diversity per million T cells occurred with age. Bulk PBMC profiling left naive and antigen-experienced comparisons inconclusive.

The rearrangement links TRBV6-5 to TRBJ1-2; unclear D gene. This receptor was obtained from a man aged 18 to 35 in good health. The sequenced sample was blood. CDR3 sequence reads: CASSYTTAMGYTF. The CDR3 region has the DNA TGTGCCAGCAGTTACACCACAGCTATGGGCTACACCTTC.